This TCR beta chain originates from a study of blood T cell repertoires in COVID-19. Study-wide background: The samples span acute and convalescent COVID-19 from the United States, Italy and Spain. In each case, the material was cDNA or gDNA derived from T cells, B-cell-depleted T cells, or PBMCs.

CDR1 MNHEY and CDR2 SVGAGI come from the germline V gene. Unmatched junction bases numbered 7, after V lost 6 bases and J lost 2 bases. This CDR3 spans 15 amino acids. Under the authors' procedure: Amplification with reference gene primers provided the estimates of nucleated cell counts. Some clones are missing from TCRdb's copy, which holds only in-frame ones; the method was immunoSEQ multiplex PCR. The DNA was the basis for D and trimming; V, J and clone size are from that table. The sample records about 70,000 clones, about four fifths being singletons. Sample: peripheral blood. The TCR was taken from a man in his sixties or seventies with acute or convalescent COVID-19. The chain carries TRBV6-5 and TRBJ2-7; 10 bases match TRBD1. The CDR3 bases are TGTGCCAGCAGACTGGGGGACAGGGGACCCTACGAGCAGTACTTC. Residues: CASRLGDRGPYEQYF.